A selection of T cell receptor beta chains follows, all from one sample in a study of cytomegalovirus exposure and HLA in healthy donors. Measured with immunoSEQ multiplex PCR; TCRdb has only the in-frame clones, and not every one. The clone table shows some 130,000 clones, with the ten largest holding under 2%. Sequenced material: PBMCs. These receptors all come from a man aged 18 to 30 in good health and CMV-seronegative. Each CDR3 is given with its conserved first and last residue. A D gene is named only where the DNA matches it firmly.

V gene	D gene	CDR3 length	J gene	CDR3 DNA	CDR3 protein
TRBV28	TRBD1	13	TRBJ2-1	TGTGCCAGCGGACAGGGTGGTACGGATGAGCAGTTCTTC	CASGQGGTDEQFF
TRBV4-3	TRBD1	19	TRBJ2-6	TGCGCCAGCAGCCAGACCCTCCCGGGGACAGGTACTGGGGCCAACGTCCTGACTTTC	CASSQTLPGTGTGANVLTF
TRBV5-1	TRBD1	14	TRBJ2-1	TGCGCCAGCAGCGTGGGGAACAGGGGCGATGAGCAGTTCTTC	CASSVGNRGDEQFF
TRBV19	.	12	TRBJ1-2	TGTGCCAGTGTCAACAGGGCTTTAGGCTACACCTTC	CASVNRALGYTF
TRBV6-1	.	16	TRBJ2-3	TGTGCCAGCAGTGAAGGTCCTTTTTCTACCACAGATACGCAGTATTTT	CASSEGPFSTTDTQYF
TRBV19	TRBD1	16	TRBJ1-5	TGTGCCAGTAGTATAGAGACGGGCAGGGGGTATCAGCCCCAGCATTTT	CASSIETGRGYQPQHF
TRBV5-1	TRBD1	15	TRBJ1-1	TGCGCCAGCAGCGGATGGACAGGCCAGAACACTGAAGCTTTCTTT	CASSGWTGQNTEAFF
TRBV10-3	TRBD1	13	TRBJ1-1	TGTGCCATCAGTACGACAGGGGGGACTGAAGCTTTCTTT	CAISTTGGTEAFF
TRBV7-2	.	13	TRBJ2-7	TGTGCCAGCAGCTTAGTACAGGCCTACGAGCAGTACTTC	CASSLVQAYEQYF
TRBV29-1	TRBD1	18	TRBJ1-2	TGCAGCGTTGAAGTGGGACAGGGGGCGGTTGGGGCTGGCTATGGCTACACCTTC	CSVEVGQGAVGAGYGYTF
TRBV4-3	.	14	TRBJ1-5	TGCGCCAGCAGCCTAACTGCGGGGACCCAGCCCCAGCATTTT	CASSLTAGTQPQHF
TRBV5-6	TRBD1	16	TRBJ1-1	TGTGCCAGCAGCTTCCGACCGGGACAGGGCGGTCTGCGAGCTTTCTTT	CASSFRPGQGGLRAFF
TRBV7-2	.	13	TRBJ2-3	TGTGCCAGCAGCTTCAACCAGGCGGATACGCAGTATTTT	CASSFNQADTQYF
TRBV9	.	18	TRBJ2-1	TGTGCCAGCAGCGCGAGTCCCGACCTAGCGTCTCTTCACAATGAGCAGTTCTTC	CASSASPDLASLHNEQFF
TRBV5-6	.	17	TRBJ1-3	TGTGCCAGCAGCCCCTACGACAGAAGACTCTCTGGAAACACCATATATTTT	CASSPYDRRLSGNTIYF